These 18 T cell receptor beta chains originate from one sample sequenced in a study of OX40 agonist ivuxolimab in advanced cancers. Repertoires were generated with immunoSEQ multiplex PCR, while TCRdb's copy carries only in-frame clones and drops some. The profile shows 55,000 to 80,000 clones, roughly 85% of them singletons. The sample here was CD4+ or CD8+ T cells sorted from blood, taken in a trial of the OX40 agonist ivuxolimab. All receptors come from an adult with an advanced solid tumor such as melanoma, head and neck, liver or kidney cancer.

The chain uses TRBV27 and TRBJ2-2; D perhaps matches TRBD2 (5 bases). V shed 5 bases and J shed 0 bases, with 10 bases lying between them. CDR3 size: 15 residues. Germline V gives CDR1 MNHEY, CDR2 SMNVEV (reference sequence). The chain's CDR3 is CASSQRSTNTGELFF. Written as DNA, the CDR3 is TGTGCCAGCAGTCAGCGGTCCACGAACACCGGGGAGCTGTTTTTT.

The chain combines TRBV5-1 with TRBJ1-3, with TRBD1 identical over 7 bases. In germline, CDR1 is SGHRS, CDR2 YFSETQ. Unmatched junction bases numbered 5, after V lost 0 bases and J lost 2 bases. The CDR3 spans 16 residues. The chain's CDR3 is CASSLDRGSAGNTIYF. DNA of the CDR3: TGCGCCAGCAGCTTGGACAGGGGATCGGCTGGAAACACCATATATTTT.

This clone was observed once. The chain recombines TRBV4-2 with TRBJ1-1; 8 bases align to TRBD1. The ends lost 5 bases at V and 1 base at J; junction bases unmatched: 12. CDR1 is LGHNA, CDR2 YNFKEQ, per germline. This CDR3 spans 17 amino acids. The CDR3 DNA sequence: TGTGCCAGCAGCTCCGTTGGGACCGGGACAGGGAACACTGAAGCTTTCTTT. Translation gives CASSSVGTGTGNTEAFF.

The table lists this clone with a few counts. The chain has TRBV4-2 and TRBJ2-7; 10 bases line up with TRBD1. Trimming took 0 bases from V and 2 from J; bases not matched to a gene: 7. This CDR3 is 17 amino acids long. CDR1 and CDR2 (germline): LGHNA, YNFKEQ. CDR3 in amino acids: CASSQDQSGTGAYEQYF. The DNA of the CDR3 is TGTGCCAGCAGCCAAGATCAATCGGGGACAGGGGCCTACGAGCAGTACTTC.

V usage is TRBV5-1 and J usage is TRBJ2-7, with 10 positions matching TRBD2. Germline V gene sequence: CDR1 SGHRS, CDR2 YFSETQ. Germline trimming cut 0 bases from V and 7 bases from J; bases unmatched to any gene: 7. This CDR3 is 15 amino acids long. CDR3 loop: CASSLALAGVEEQYF. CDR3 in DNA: TGCGCCAGCAGCTTGGCTCTAGCGGGGGTGGAGGAGCAGTACTTC.

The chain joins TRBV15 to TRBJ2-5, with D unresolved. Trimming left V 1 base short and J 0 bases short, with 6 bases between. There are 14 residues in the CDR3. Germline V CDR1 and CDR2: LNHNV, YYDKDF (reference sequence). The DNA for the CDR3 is TGTGCCACCAGCAGAGGGCAAGACCAAGAGACCCAGTACTTC. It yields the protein CATSRGQDQETQYF.

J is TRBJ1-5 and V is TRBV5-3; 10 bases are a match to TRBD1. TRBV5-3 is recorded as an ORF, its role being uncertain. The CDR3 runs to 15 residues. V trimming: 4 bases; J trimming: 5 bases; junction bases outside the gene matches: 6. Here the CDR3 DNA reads TGTGCCAGAAGCCTGGGACAGGGGCAAGATCAGCCCCAGCATTTT. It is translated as CARSLGQGQDQPQHF.

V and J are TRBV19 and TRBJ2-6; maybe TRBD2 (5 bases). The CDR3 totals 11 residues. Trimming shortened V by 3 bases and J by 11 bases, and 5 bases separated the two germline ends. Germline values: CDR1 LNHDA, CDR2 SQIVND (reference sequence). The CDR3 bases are TGTGCCAGTAGTATCGGGGACGTCCTGACTTTC. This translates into CASSIGDVLTF. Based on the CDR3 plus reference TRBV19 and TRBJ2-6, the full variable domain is DGGITQSPKYLFRKEGQNVTLSCEQNLNHDAMYWYRQDPGQGLRLIYYSQIVNDFQKGDIAEGYSVSREKKESFPLTVTSAQKNPTAFYLCASSIGDVLTFGAGSRLTVL.

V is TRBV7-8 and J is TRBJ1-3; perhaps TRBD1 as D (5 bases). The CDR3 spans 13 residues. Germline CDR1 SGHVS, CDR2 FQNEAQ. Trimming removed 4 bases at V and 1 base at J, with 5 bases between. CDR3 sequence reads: CASSSGSGNTIYF. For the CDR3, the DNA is TGTGCCAGCAGCTCAGGGTCTGGAAACACCATATATTTT.

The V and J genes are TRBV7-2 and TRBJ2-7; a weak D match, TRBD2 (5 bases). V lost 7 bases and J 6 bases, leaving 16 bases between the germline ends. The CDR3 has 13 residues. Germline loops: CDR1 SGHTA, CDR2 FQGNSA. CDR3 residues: CASTMDAEGEQYF. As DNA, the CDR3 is TGTGCCAGCACCATGGACGCCGAGGGCGAGCAGTACTTC.

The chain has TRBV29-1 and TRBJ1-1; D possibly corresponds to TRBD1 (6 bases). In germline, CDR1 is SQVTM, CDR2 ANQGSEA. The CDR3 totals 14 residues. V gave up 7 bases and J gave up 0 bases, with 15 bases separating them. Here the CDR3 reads CSAISDSLNTEAFF. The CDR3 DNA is TGCAGCGCTATTTCGGACAGCTTGAACACTGAAGCTTTCTTT.

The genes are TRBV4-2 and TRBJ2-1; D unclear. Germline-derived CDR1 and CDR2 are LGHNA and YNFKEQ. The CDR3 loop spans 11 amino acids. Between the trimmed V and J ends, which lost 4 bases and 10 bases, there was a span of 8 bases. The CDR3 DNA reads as TGTGCCAGCAGCCTGCTGGGGGAGCAGTTCTTC. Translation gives CASSLLGEQFF.

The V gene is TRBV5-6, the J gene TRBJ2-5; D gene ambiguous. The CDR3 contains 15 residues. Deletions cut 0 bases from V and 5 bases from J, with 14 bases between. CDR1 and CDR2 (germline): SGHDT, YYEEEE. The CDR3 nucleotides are TGTGCCAGCAGCTTGGTTTCCGCCTCCACTGAGACCCAGTACTTC. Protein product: CASSLVSASTETQYF. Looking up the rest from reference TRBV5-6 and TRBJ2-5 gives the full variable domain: DAGVTQSPTHLIKTRGQQVTLRCSPKSGHDTVSWYQQALGQGPQFIFQYYEEEERQRGNFPDRFSGHQFPNYSSELNVNALLLGDSALYLCASSLVSASTETQYFGPGTRLLVL.

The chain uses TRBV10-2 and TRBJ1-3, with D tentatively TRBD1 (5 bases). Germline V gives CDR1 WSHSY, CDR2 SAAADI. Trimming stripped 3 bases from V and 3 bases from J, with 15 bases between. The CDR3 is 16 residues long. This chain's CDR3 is CASSDPSKQDGNTIYF. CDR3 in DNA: TGCGCCAGCAGTGACCCCTCGAAACAGGATGGAAACACCATATATTTT.

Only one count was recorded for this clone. The CDR3 DNA reads TGTGCCAGCAGCACCAACAGGGTTAGTGGCTACACCTTC. Translating gives CASSTNRVSGYTF. This sequence joins TRBV9 and TRBJ1-2; tentatively, D is TRBD1 (6 bases). Germline V gene lookup returns CDR1 SGDLS and CDR2 YYNGEE. V dropped 4 bases and J dropped 7 bases, with 14 bases sitting between them. The CDR3 consists of 13 residues.

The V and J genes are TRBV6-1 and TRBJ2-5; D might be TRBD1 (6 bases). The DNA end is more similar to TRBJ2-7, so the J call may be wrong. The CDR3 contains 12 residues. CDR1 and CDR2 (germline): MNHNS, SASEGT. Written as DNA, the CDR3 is TGTGCCAGCCGGGACATCTCCTACGAGCAGTACTTC. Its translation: CASRDISYEQYF.

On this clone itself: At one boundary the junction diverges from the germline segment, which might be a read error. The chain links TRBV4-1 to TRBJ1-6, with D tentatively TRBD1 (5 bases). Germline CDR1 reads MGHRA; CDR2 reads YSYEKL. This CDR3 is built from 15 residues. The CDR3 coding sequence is TGCGCCAGCAGACAAGACAGTCTTCGGGGTTCACCCCTCCACTTT. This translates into CASRQDSLRGSPLHF.

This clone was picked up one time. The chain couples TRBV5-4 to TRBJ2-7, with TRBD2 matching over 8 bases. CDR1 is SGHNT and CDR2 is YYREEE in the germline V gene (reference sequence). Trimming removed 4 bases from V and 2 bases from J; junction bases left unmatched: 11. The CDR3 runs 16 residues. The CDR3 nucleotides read TGTGCCAGCAGCCAGACTAGCGCGGGAGTTCCCTACGAGCAGTACTTC. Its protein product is CASSQTSAGVPYEQYF.